What follows are 19 T cell receptor beta chains derived from one specimen sequenced in a study of shared clonotypes between healthy human individuals (dated by TCRdb to between 2020 and 2021). The receptor library was made with the immunoSEQ multiplex PCR assay. TCRdb stores this immuneACCESS table with in-frame sequences only. Part of the clones is absent; in the studies checked, under half of the shortfall reflects unresolved V genes, and no reason is known for the rest. Recorded for this sample are about 1 million clones; more than 60% of them occurred a single time. Jointly, the top ten make up about 1.5% of the sample. The sample consisted of memory CD4+ T cells sorted from blood. The cell subset or site label of this sample denotes: CD45RA-negative fraction. Receptors originate from a man younger than 30 in good health.

In the case of this clone: The identical CDR3 is also encoded by other nucleotide sequences in the sample. The chain joins TRBV7-2 to TRBJ2-7, with D possibly being TRBD2 (5 bases). The germline V gene has CDR1 SGHTA and CDR2 FQGNSA. This CDR3 comprises 14 residues. V was shortened by 5 bases and J by 0 bases, with 11 bases between the two germline ends. CDR3 nucleotides: TGTGCCAGCAGCCTCACTGGAGGCTCCTACGAGCAGTACTTC. Its protein is CASSLTGGSYEQYF.

The V and J genes are TRBV21-1 and TRBJ2-5; the table calls TRBD2, which could not be checked here. TRBV21-1 is a recognized pseudogene. This CDR3 has 18 amino acids. Here the CDR3 DNA reads TGTGCCAGCAGCAAAGGGAGTCCTAGAGAGGTCACGACGGAGACCCAGTACTTC. The encoded protein is CASSKGSPREVTTETQYF.

This clone was observed a single time. This chain connects TRBV9 to TRBJ2-5; 12 bases line up with TRBD2. Germline CDR1 reads SGDLS; CDR2 reads YYNGEE. The CDR3 runs 14 residues. The ends lost 4 bases at V and 5 bases at J; junction bases unmatched: 3. The CDR3 spells CASSSTSGGETQYF. The CDR3 DNA reads TGTGCCAGCAGCTCGACTAGCGGGGGTGAGACCCAGTACTTC.

V usage is TRBV27 and J usage is TRBJ1-1, with D unresolved. The V end was cut by 3 bases, the J end by 13 bases, with 24 bases between. The V gene's germline CDR1 is MNHEY and CDR2 SMNVEV (reference sequence). There are 15 residues in the CDR3. CDR3 coding DNA: TGTGCCAGCAGTTTGGGTCCGTGGCCCGGAACGGAGGATTTCTTT. Translating it yields CASSLGPWPGTEDFF.

The rearrangement joins TRBV5-5 to TRBJ2-7; 12 bases line up with TRBD2. The J segment lost 2 bases and the V segment lost 4 bases, leaving 13 bases of the junction unmatched. Germline V gene sequence: CDR1 SGHKS, CDR2 YYEKEE (reference sequence). CDR3 length: 18 amino acids. CDR3 nucleotides: TGTGCCAGCAGCGGGTTATCGAGGACTAGCGGGGTCACCTACGAGCAGTACTTC. Translated: CASSGLSRTSGVTYEQYF.

The chain recombines TRBV28 with TRBJ1-2; D is possibly TRBD1 (6 bases). The CDR3 spans 12 residues. CDR1 and CDR2 (germline): MDHEN, SYDVKM. Trimming left V 6 bases short and J 4 bases short, with 9 bases between. CDR3 amino acids: CASRDRFYGYTF. CDR3 sequence (DNA): TGTGCCAGCAGAGACAGGTTCTATGGCTACACCTTC.

Details on this clone: In the same sample, other DNA sequences code for this CDR3. The chain links TRBV2 to TRBJ2-7, with D uncertain. The CDR3 extends over 11 amino acids. The V end lost 6 bases, the J end lost 3 bases, and 6 bases lay between the germline ends. Looked up from germline, CDR1 is SNHLY and CDR2 is FYNNEI. CDR3 residues: CASSPNYEQYF. CDR3 bases: TGTGCCAGCAGCCCAAACTACGAGCAGTACTTC.

The chain is built from TRBV28 and TRBJ1-1; D is unclear. Germline V gene lookup returns CDR1 MDHEN and CDR2 SYDVKM. This CDR3 comprises 15 residues. V lost 2 bases, J lost 4 bases, and 14 bases lay in between. The CDR3 loop is CASSLSRTSGTEAFF. As DNA, the CDR3 is TGTGCCAGCAGTTTAAGTAGGACTTCGGGCACTGAAGCTTTCTTT.

The chain couples TRBV5-6 to TRBJ2-7; D ambiguous. Trimming cost V 2 bases and J 4 bases, with 7 bases left between them. This CDR3 has 12 amino acids. Germline V lookup: CDR1 SGHDT, CDR2 YYEEEE. In DNA, the CDR3 is TGTGCCAGCAGCTTCTTTGAATACGAGCAGTACTTC. It encodes CASSFFEYEQYF.

The chain links TRBV19 to TRBJ2-7, with 7 bases identical to TRBD2. The CDR3 contains 15 residues. The germline gives CDR1 LNHDA, CDR2 SQIVND (reference sequence). V lost 1 base and J lost 3; bases outside the gene matches: 6. Here the CDR3 DNA reads TGTGCCAGTAGTATAGCTCCTAGCGGTCACTACGAGCAGTACTTC. It specifies CASSIAPSGHYEQYF.

The genes are TRBV5-6 and TRBJ1-6, with D possibly TRBD1 on 6 matching bases. CDR3 length: 15 residues. The V gene's germline CDR1 is SGHDT and CDR2 YYEEEE. V lost 2 bases and J 6 bases, leaving 12 bases between the germline ends. Here the CDR3 DNA reads TGTGCCAGCAGCTTCGATACAGGGCCTAATTCACCCCTCCACTTT. This gives the protein CASSFDTGPNSPLHF.

The chain links TRBV5-1 to TRBJ2-7, with D perhaps assigned TRBD1 or TRBD2 (5 bases each). Per germline, CDR1 SGHRS and CDR2 YFSETQ. The CDR3 sequence is 13 residues long. Between the trimmed V and J ends, which lost 0 bases and 7 bases, there was a span of 11 bases. CDR3 DNA: TGCGCCAGCAGCTTGGCCGAGGGGTTGGAGCAGTACTTC. The encoded protein is CASSLAEGLEQYF.

This CDR3 reads CASSPQQGSGIQYF. The CDR3, as DNA: TGCGCCAGCAGCCCACAACAGGGGTCGGGCATTCAGTACTTC. The rearrangement links TRBV5-1 to TRBJ2-4; TRBD1 matches at 7 bases. The V and J ends lost 4 bases and 9 bases, in that order; junction bases with no gene match: 10. CDR1 and CDR2 (germline): SGHRS, YFSETQ. The CDR3 spans 14 residues.

The rearrangement links TRBV2 to TRBJ2-3; D is unresolved. Trimming cost V 6 bases and J 2 bases, with 15 bases left between them. From germline, CDR1 is SNHLY and CDR2 FYNNEI. This CDR3 spans 15 amino acids. CDR3 DNA: TGTGCCAGCAGCGCCTTAGCCGGGTTCACAGATACGCAGTATTTT. This encodes CASSALAGFTDTQYF.

The CDR3 reads CASSLGDRVDGYTF. CDR3 in DNA: TGCGCCAGCAGCTTGGGGGACAGGGTTGACGGCTACACCTTC. This chain links TRBV5-1 with TRBJ1-2, with TRBD1 matching 9 bases. The CDR3 extends over 14 amino acids. Trimming at V came to 0 bases and at J to 8 bases, leaving 5 bases not matched to a gene. The germline CDR1 and CDR2 sequences are SGHRS and YFSETQ.

This sequence joins TRBV5-1 and TRBJ2-5; 8 nucleotides align to TRBD1. The J call may be incorrect, as the DNA end agrees better with TRBJ2-7. The CDR3 is made up of 15 amino acids. Germline CDR1 is SGHRS and CDR2 is YFSETQ. CDR3 DNA sequence: TGCGCCAGCAGCTTTACAGGGGGAGGCTCCTACGAGCAGTACTTC. This gives the protein CASSFTGGGSYEQYF.

V is TRBV27 and J is TRBJ1-1; TRBD1 aligns across 9 bases. CDR1 and CDR2 (germline): MNHEY, SMNVEV (reference sequence). CDR3 length: 16 amino acids. The junction had 8 bases not matched to a gene; V was cut back by 5 bases and J by 1 base. The CDR3 here is CASSGGPGQGNTEAFF. The CDR3 bases are TGTGCCAGCAGTGGCGGCCCGGGACAGGGGAACACTGAAGCTTTCTTT.

This chain connects TRBV7-9 to TRBJ2-3; no firm D call. Trimming cost V 1 base and J 5 bases, with 10 bases left between them. This CDR3 is 14 amino acids long. Per the germline V gene, CDR1 is SEHNR and CDR2 is FQNEAQ (reference sequence). This CDR3 reads CASSLGWYQDTQYF. Here the CDR3 DNA reads TGTGCCAGCAGCTTAGGGTGGTACCAAGATACGCAGTATTTT.

This rearrangement joins TRBV5-5 to TRBJ2-7; D is ambiguous. Germline values: CDR1 SGHKS, CDR2 YYEKEE (reference sequence). V was trimmed by 0 bases and J by 1 base, leaving 8 bases between them. The CDR3 loop spans 14 amino acids. The CDR3 nucleotides are TGTGCCAGCAGCTTGGGGCACGCGTCCTACGAGCAGTACTTC. Amino acid sequence: CASSLGHASYEQYF.